The text below deals with one TCR beta chain. These data are taken from a study of blood T cell repertoires in COVID-19. Whole-study context: COVID-19 samples collected from the United States, Italy and Spain covered acute and convalescent phases.

This table comes from immunoSEQ multiplex PCR, and its TCRdb copy is limited to in-frame clones, with some not included. The sample carries about 150,000 clones, approximately 84% recorded once. The V and J ends lost 4 bases and 5 bases, in that order; junction bases with no gene match: 3. The CDR3 extends over 13 amino acids. Germline V gene lookup returns CDR1 SGHRS and CDR2 YFSETQ. Sequenced sample: peripheral blood. The genes are TRBV5-1 and TRBJ1-1, with 9 bases matching TRBD1. The origin of this receptor is a man between 65 and 85 years old with acute or convalescent COVID-19. The CDR3 nucleotides are TGCGCCAGCAGCGGTGGACAGGGGACTGAAGCTTTCTTT. Translated, it gives CASSGGQGTEAFF.